This TCR beta chain was sequenced during a study of response to subunit inactivated influenza vaccine. Broader study findings: It was suggested by the authors that few new T cells are recruited by each seasonal influenza vaccination.

With respect to this clonotype: Its target is not known.

TCRdb called the RT-PCR reads again in MiXCR, with one record for every CDR3 protein. The table lists more than 700,000 distinct CDR3 sequences, 21% of them singletons. CDR3 length: 14 amino acids. Per germline, CDR1 WNHNN and CDR2 SYGVQD (reference sequence). Trimming at V came to 7 bases and at J to 4 bases, leaving 5 bases not matched to a gene. Sequences were derived from PBMCs from blood, sampled around 5 days after vaccination. The origin of this receptor is a man in his fifties who received an inactivated influenza vaccine. V gene TRBV10-1 combines with J gene TRBJ2-2, with 8 bases that match TRBD2. CDR3 sequence (DNA): TGCGCCAGCAAGAGCGGGGGCGCCACCGGGGAGCTGTTTTTT. This sequence encodes CASKSGGATGELFF.